This T cell receptor (beta chain) was obtained from a study of blood T cell repertoires in COVID-19 (TCRdb year 2020). As for the study more broadly: Samples covering the acute and convalescent phases of COVID-19 were provided by collaborators in the United States, Italy and Spain. The prospective study material was composed of cDNA or gDNA derived from T cells, B-cell-depleted T cells, or PBMCs. Subjects who had been exposed to COVID-19, were actively infected with it, or had recovered from it provided the deeply sampled blood TCRbeta repertoires that made up the dataset. A freely available public database, intended as a resource for researchers studying the immune response to SARS-CoV-2, is where the repertoires were released. Samples came from the ongoing ImmuneRACE study (first 160 participants) plus 1,254 subjects from 6 global collaborators. Nearly every sample came with metadata listing a de-identified subject ID, COVID-19 status, age in years and sex. Where HLA class I and class II types were available, the types were taken from metadata supplied by the sample provider, not from assay-based typing.

The collaborating institutions used their own protocols to collect whole blood in K2EDTA tubes. For TCRbeta analysis, collaborators shipped samples as frozen whole blood, isolated PBMCs, or DNA extracted from either of those sample types. TCRbeta CDR3 regions were amplified from genomic DNA using the immunoSEQ Assay, a bias-controlled multiplex PCR. Regarding the original processing steps: Within the assay, amplification of reference gene primers was used to estimate how many nucleated cells each sample contained. Sequence reads were collapsed and filtered to measure the absolute abundance of every unique TCRbeta CDR3 rearrangement. Productive Simpson clonality was computed per sample as the square root of Simpson's diversity index over productive rearrangements. Entries here come from immuneACCESS through TCRdb and include only in-frame sequences with V and J called. Some clones fail to appear in such tables; in the studies checked, an unresolved V gene covers under half of the shortfall, and the cause of the remainder is unknown. Clone size and the V and J calls come from that table; the DNA yielded D and trimming. This sample lists approximately 100,000 clones; approximately 92% were detected once. Approximately 5.4% of the sample is taken by the ten largest.

Comment on this clone: Its target antigen remains unknown. No per-base quality is available; no much larger clone lies one base away.

Summary of the overall study and its limitations: The amount of clinical and demographic metadata varied by source and participant and was provided uncurated.

The sequence was collected from a man aged 45-60 years with active COVID-19. The sequenced material came from peripheral blood.

This receptor carries the CDR3 CASSLASSGGYNEQFF. The DNA sequence is TGCGCCAGCAGCTTGGCCTCTAGCGGGGGGTACAATGAGCAGTTCTTC. Here the chain combines TRBV5-1 and TRBJ2-1, with TRBD2 matching 11 junction bases. From the cysteine through the phenylalanine, the CDR3 covers 16 amino acids. The entry retains the CDR3 DNA only, 48 bases that are in frame from base 1. V is trimmed back by 0 bases and J by 4 bases, and the junction contains 3 bases that no gene match accounts for. As encoded in the germline V gene, CDR1 is SGHRS while CDR2 is YFSETQ.